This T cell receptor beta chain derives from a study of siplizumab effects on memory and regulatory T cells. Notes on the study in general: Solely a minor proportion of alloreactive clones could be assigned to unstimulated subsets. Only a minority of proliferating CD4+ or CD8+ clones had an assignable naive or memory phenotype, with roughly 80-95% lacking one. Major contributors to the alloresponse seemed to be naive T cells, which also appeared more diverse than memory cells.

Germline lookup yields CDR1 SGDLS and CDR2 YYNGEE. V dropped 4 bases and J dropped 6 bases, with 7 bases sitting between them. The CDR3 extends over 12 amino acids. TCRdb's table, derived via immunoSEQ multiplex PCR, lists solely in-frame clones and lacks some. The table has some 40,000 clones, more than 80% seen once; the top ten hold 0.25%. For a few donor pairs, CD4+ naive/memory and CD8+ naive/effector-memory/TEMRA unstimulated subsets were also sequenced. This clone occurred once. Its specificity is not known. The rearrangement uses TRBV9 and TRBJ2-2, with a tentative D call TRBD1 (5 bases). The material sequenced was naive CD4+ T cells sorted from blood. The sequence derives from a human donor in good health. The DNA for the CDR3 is TGTGCCAGCAGCCAGGGTCCCGGGGAGCTGTTTTTT. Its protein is CASSQGPGELFF.